Listed below are T cell receptor beta chains from one sample, sequenced in a study of cytomegalovirus exposure and HLA in healthy donors. The protocol was immunoSEQ multiplex PCR, while the TCRdb copy is restricted to in-frame clones and leaves out a portion. This repertoire shows fewer than 250,000 clones, roughly 89% found once; its top ten account for around 3%. Sequences were obtained from PBMCs. The source of these receptors is a man in his late teens or twenties in good health and CMV-seronegative. Both conserved end residues are part of each CDR3. The D gene is left open where the match is weak. Where a row states a size, it is once, few, many or the class of an expanded clone; other rows omit it.

V gene: TRBV4-3; clone size: NA; J gene: TRBJ1-1; D gene: NA; CDR3 DNA: TGCGCCAGCAGCCAAGGGGGAGGCCTGAACACTGAAGCTTTCTTT; CDR3 protein: CASSQGGGLNTEAFF
V gene: TRBV6-6; clone size: NA; J gene: TRBJ1-2; D gene: NA; CDR3 DNA: TGTGCCAGCAGCTATACACGGACAGACTATGGCTACACCTTC; CDR3 protein: CASSYTRTDYGYTF
V gene: TRBV18; clone size: NA; J gene: TRBJ2-7; D gene: NA; CDR3 DNA: TGTGCCAGCTCACTTGGGCAGGGAAGGGGCTCCGCCTACGAGCAGTACTTC; CDR3 protein: CASSLGQGRGSAYEQYF
V gene: TRBV6-5; clone size: many; J gene: TRBJ1-2; D gene: NA; CDR3 DNA: TGTGCCAGCAGTGAACAGGGTGCCCTCTATGGCTACACCTTC; CDR3 protein: CASSEQGALYGYTF
V gene: TRBV7-7; clone size: NA; J gene: TRBJ2-5; D gene: NA; CDR3 DNA: TGTGCTAGCAGCTTTGCGGGTGGCGAGACCCAGTACTTC; CDR3 protein: CASSFAGGETQYF
V gene: TRBV7-2; clone size: NA; J gene: TRBJ1-3; D gene: TRBD1; CDR3 DNA: TGTGCCAGCAGCCCTACAGGGGGTGGAAACACCATATATTTT; CDR3 protein: CASSPTGGGNTIYF
V gene: TRBV6-5; clone size: NA; J gene: TRBJ2-1; D gene: TRBD2; CDR3 DNA: TGTGCCAACCCTGCCGAACTAGCGGACAATGAGCAGTTCTTC; CDR3 protein: CANPAELADNEQFF
V gene: TRBV7-9; clone size: NA; J gene: TRBJ2-7; D gene: NA; CDR3 DNA: TGTGCCAGCAGCCCTAGCCCTTCGAGGCAGGGGGGCCACGAGCAGTACTTC; CDR3 protein: CASSPSPSRQGGHEQYF
V gene: TRBV7-9; clone size: NA; J gene: TRBJ2-7; D gene: TRBD2; CDR3 DNA: TGTGCCAGCAGCTTACTAGCGGGAGGTGAGGACGAGCAGTACTTC; CDR3 protein: CASSLLAGGEDEQYF
V gene: TRBV5-6; clone size: NA; J gene: TRBJ2-2; D gene: TRBD1; CDR3 DNA: TGTGCCAGCAGCCCGATCCAGGGACAGGCGGACACCGGGGAGCTGTTTTTT; CDR3 protein: CASSPIQGQADTGELFF
V gene: TRBV6-1; clone size: NA; J gene: TRBJ1-1; D gene: NA; CDR3 DNA: TGTGCCAGCAGTGATGGGTGGGGGGACACTGAAGCTTTCTTT; CDR3 protein: CASSDGWGDTEAFF
V gene: TRBV6-1; clone size: NA; J gene: TRBJ2-5; D gene: NA; CDR3 DNA: TGTGCCAGCAGAGAAAGGGGGGGTTTACAGACCCAGTACTTC; CDR3 protein: CASRERGGLQTQYF
V gene: TRBV5-4; clone size: once; J gene: TRBJ1-2; D gene: TRBD1; CDR3 DNA: TGTGCCAGCAGCTTGAAGCGGGACAGGGGTTCGACTGGCTACACCTTC; CDR3 protein: CASSLKRDRGSTGYTF
V gene: TRBV5-1; clone size: once; J gene: TRBJ2-1; D gene: NA; CDR3 DNA: TGCGCCAGCAGCGGAGAATCCGGGGGAGAGCAGTTCTTC; CDR3 protein: CASSGESGGEQFF
V gene: TRBV2; clone size: NA; J gene: TRBJ1-6; D gene: TRBD1; CDR3 DNA: TGTGCCAGCAGTACGTCCTCGGGACAGAACTCACCCCTCCACTTT; CDR3 protein: CASSTSSGQNSPLHF
V gene: TRBV5-1; clone size: NA; J gene: TRBJ2-7; D gene: TRBD1; CDR3 DNA: TGCGCCAGCAGCCGAGAAGTGACAGGGTTCAGGTCCGAGCAGTACTTC; CDR3 protein: CASSREVTGFRSEQYF
V gene: TRBV11-2; clone size: NA; J gene: TRBJ2-7; D gene: TRBD2; CDR3 DNA: TGTGCCAGCAGCTTAGTCCGGGGGGCCTACGAGCAGTACTTC; CDR3 protein: CASSLVRGAYEQYF
V gene: TRBV29-1; clone size: NA; J gene: TRBJ2-1; D gene: NA; CDR3 DNA: TGCAGCGGCGGACAAGGCTCGGAGCAGTTCTTC; CDR3 protein: CSGGQGSEQFF
V gene: TRBV6-5; clone size: NA; J gene: TRBJ2-2; D gene: NA; CDR3 DNA: TGTGCCAGCAGTCTACAGGCCACCGGGGAGCTGTTTTTT; CDR3 protein: CASSLQATGELFF
V gene: TRBV7-3; clone size: few; J gene: TRBJ2-3; D gene: TRBD1; CDR3 DNA: TGTGCCAGCAGCTCACAGGGGGCGTCGTCAGATACGCAGTATTTT; CDR3 protein: CASSSQGASSDTQYF
V gene: TRBV9; clone size: NA; J gene: TRBJ2-7; D gene: TRBD1; CDR3 DNA: TGTGCCAGCAGCTTGACAGGGGGCGCCTACGAGCAGTACTTC; CDR3 protein: CASSLTGGAYEQYF
V gene: TRBV7-8; clone size: NA; J gene: TRBJ2-7; D gene: TRBD2; CDR3 DNA: TGTGCCAGCAGCTTTGGACTAGCGGGAAGCAGCTCCTACGAGCAGTACTTC; CDR3 protein: CASSFGLAGSSSYEQYF
V gene: TRBV5-4; clone size: once; J gene: TRBJ2-4; D gene: TRBD1; CDR3 DNA: TGTGCCAGCAGCTCTGGACAGGGGACCAAAAACATTCAGTACTTC; CDR3 protein: CASSSGQGTKNIQYF
V gene: TRBV14; clone size: NA; J gene: TRBJ1-6; D gene: NA; CDR3 DNA: TGTGCCAGCAGCCTACAGGGTGTCGATTCACCCCTCCACTTT; CDR3 protein: CASSLQGVDSPLHF
V gene: TRBV4-1; clone size: once; J gene: TRBJ2-5; D gene: TRBD1; CDR3 DNA: TGCGCCAGCAGCCGGAAGGGACAGGGGGAAGGGGAGACCCAGTACTTC; CDR3 protein: CASSRKGQGEGETQYF
V gene: TRBV13; clone size: few; J gene: TRBJ1-1; D gene: NA; CDR3 DNA: TGTGCCAGCAGCTTAGACAGGGACACTGAAGCTTTCTTT; CDR3 protein: CASSLDRDTEAFF
V gene: TRBV7-2; clone size: NA; J gene: TRBJ2-1; D gene: TRBD2; CDR3 DNA: TGTGCCAGCAGCTCCGGACTAGCGGGATCTAATGAGCAGTTCTTC; CDR3 protein: CASSSGLAGSNEQFF
V gene: TRBV2; clone size: NA; J gene: TRBJ2-5; D gene: TRBD2; CDR3 DNA: TGTGCCAGCACCGGACTAGCGGGAGTGAAAGAGACCCAGTACTTC; CDR3 protein: CASTGLAGVKETQYF
V gene: TRBV7-2; clone size: NA; J gene: TRBJ2-5; D gene: TRBD2; CDR3 DNA: TGTGCCAGCAGCTCCTTAGCGGGGAAAGAGACCCAGTACTTC; CDR3 protein: CASSSLAGKETQYF
V gene: TRBV11-2; clone size: NA; J gene: TRBJ2-7; D gene: NA; CDR3 DNA: TGTGCCAGCAGCTCAGTGACAGTCACCTACGAGCAGTACTTC; CDR3 protein: CASSSVTVTYEQYF
V gene: TRBV29-1; clone size: NA; J gene: TRBJ2-3; D gene: NA; CDR3 DNA: TGCAGCGTTGATGGGCTATATAGCACAGATACGCAGTATTTT; CDR3 protein: CSVDGLYSTDTQYF
V gene: TRBV2; clone size: NA; J gene: TRBJ2-2; D gene: TRBD1; CDR3 DNA: TGTGCCAGCAGTCAGGACAGGGCGTCCGGGGAGCTGTTTTTT; CDR3 protein: CASSQDRASGELFF
V gene: TRBV7-2; clone size: NA; J gene: TRBJ1-6; D gene: NA; CDR3 DNA: TGTGCCAGCAGCTTTGGCGGGATCCAACCCCTCCACTTT; CDR3 protein: CASSFGGIQPLHF
V gene: TRBV30; clone size: NA; J gene: TRBJ2-7; D gene: NA; CDR3 DNA: TGTGCCTGGATTCTACACCTCGGCGGCGAGCAGTACTTC; CDR3 protein: CAWILHLGGEQYF
V gene: TRBV6-1; clone size: NA; J gene: TRBJ1-2; D gene: NA; CDR3 DNA: TGTGCCAGCAGTGAATTGGGGGCCTATGGCTACACCTTC; CDR3 protein: CASSELGAYGYTF
V gene: TRBV30; clone size: once; J gene: TRBJ1-2; D gene: NA; CDR3 DNA: TGTGCCTGGAGTGTAGCCCTCTCCTATGGCTACACCTTC; CDR3 protein: CAWSVALSYGYTF
V gene: TRBV5-4; clone size: NA; J gene: TRBJ1-2; D gene: NA; CDR3 DNA: TGTGCCAGCACCTTTATCGGACGGGAAAACTATGGCTACACCTTC; CDR3 protein: CASTFIGRENYGYTF
V gene: TRBV7-9; clone size: NA; J gene: TRBJ1-2; D gene: NA; CDR3 DNA: TGTGCCAGCAGCTTATCCGACAGACAGTCCTATGGCTACACCTTC; CDR3 protein: CASSLSDRQSYGYTF
V gene: TRBV6-5; clone size: NA; J gene: TRBJ2-5; D gene: NA; CDR3 DNA: TGTGCCAGCAGCAGGGGAATTATAGGGGAGACCCAGTACTTC; CDR3 protein: CASSRGIIGETQYF
V gene: TRBV19; clone size: NA; J gene: TRBJ2-1; D gene: TRBD1; CDR3 DNA: TGTGCCAGTTCCTTCCCGGGACAGAACAATGAGCAGTTCTTC; CDR3 protein: CASSFPGQNNEQFF
V gene: TRBV11-2; clone size: NA; J gene: TRBJ2-7; D gene: TRBD2; CDR3 DNA: TGTGCCAGCACGTTGCTCTCGGCGGGAGGGCCTTACGAGCAGTACTTC; CDR3 protein: CASTLLSAGGPYEQYF
V gene: TRBV6-1; clone size: NA; J gene: TRBJ2-1; D gene: TRBD1; CDR3 DNA: TGTGCCAGCACCCTCGACAGGGGATCCTACAATGAGCAGTTCTTC; CDR3 protein: CASTLDRGSYNEQFF
V gene: TRBV5-4; clone size: NA; J gene: TRBJ2-7; D gene: TRBD2; CDR3 DNA: TGTGCCAGCAGCTTGGGTGGCGGGAGCACTTACGAGCAGTACTTC; CDR3 protein: CASSLGGGSTYEQYF
V gene: TRBV6-5; clone size: NA; J gene: TRBJ2-7; D gene: TRBD2; CDR3 DNA: TGTGCCAGCAGGGCCGGGACTACAAAGGGGTCGGAGTACTTC; CDR3 protein: CASRAGTTKGSEYF
V gene: TRBV7-2; clone size: NA; J gene: TRBJ2-1; D gene: NA; CDR3 DNA: TGTGCCAGCAGCCCCAGGGGGGATGAGCAGTTCTTC; CDR3 protein: CASSPRGDEQFF
V gene: TRBV27; clone size: few; J gene: TRBJ2-7; D gene: NA; CDR3 DNA: TGTGCCAGCAGTTTGGGGCTGGTCTACGAGCAGTACTTC; CDR3 protein: CASSLGLVYEQYF
V gene: TRBV6-1; clone size: NA; J gene: TRBJ2-2; D gene: TRBD2; CDR3 DNA: TGTGCCAGCAGTGCCCATAGCGGGAGGGCGAACACCGGGGAGCTGTTTTTT; CDR3 protein: CASSAHSGRANTGELFF
V gene: TRBV7-8; clone size: NA; J gene: TRBJ1-2; D gene: NA; CDR3 DNA: TGTGCCAGCAGCGACGGACAGCTCTATGGCTACACCTTC; CDR3 protein: CASSDGQLYGYTF
V gene: TRBV2; clone size: NA; J gene: TRBJ2-3; D gene: NA; CDR3 DNA: TGTGCCAGCAGTGGATCGGGGGGCGCAGGTAATACGCAGTATTTT; CDR3 protein: CASSGSGGAGNTQYF